This TCR beta chain derives from a study of shared clonotypes between healthy human individuals (dated by TCRdb to 2018 to 2021). Looking at the study overall: A couple of women and a few men aged 18 to 49 years were included in the cohort. For each donor, CD4 naive and CD4 memory were each given three plates, CD8 naive was given two plates, and CD8 memory was given one plate. Blood TCR repertoires of roughly five healthy adults were deeply sequenced to estimate repertoire size and the extent of clonotype sharing between individuals. To increase sequencing depth and limit assay-specific biases, TCR repertoire library preparation and sequencing were carried out by different laboratories using diverse techniques. Between about 0.85 and 9.5 billion PBMCs per donor were obtained by leukapheresis. Overall study results and their limits: Larger estimated clonotype richness was generally found for naive subsets than for memory subsets. Even with the large sequencing depth, rarefaction of the sorted-subset datasets indicated that sequencing was incomplete. When a handful of donors were compared, the shared fraction of clonotypes was roughly 4.8% for naive CD4, roughly 3.4% for naive CD8, about 2.4% for memory CD4, and less than 0.45% for memory CD8. Clonotypes shared by all four sorted-subset donors showed higher generation probabilities than non-shared clonotypes. Only blood was sampled, and tissue TCR repertoires likely differ from those in blood. The small number of donors limited the genetic and exposure-history diversity represented. Pairwise subsampling indicated that sequencing depth was expected to affect the degree of clonotype sharing among donors.

Donors were healthy HIV-negative adults with no recently reported acute infections or vaccinations. Every donor was a Caucasian adult residing in Nashville, Tennessee, USA. CD4+ T cells were enriched by magnetic negative selection, after which naive cells were positively selected on CD45RA and the negative fraction was taken as the memory subset. After blood collection by leukapheresis, PBMCs were isolated using Ficoll-Histopaque density gradient centrifugation and then cryopreserved in the vapor phase of liquid nitrogen. Purity and quantity of every magnetically sorted T cell population were checked by analytical flow cytometry. From each sorted fraction, genomic DNA was isolated and quantified by UV absorbance on a Nanodrop 2000c. The table lists this clone with a count of one. Its antigen is currently not known. One base away there is no much larger clone; base qualities are not given. The germline V gene sets CDR1 to SGHTA and CDR2 to FQGNSA. Trimming costs V 4 bases and J 4 bases, and their ends lie 13 bases apart. There are 14 amino acids in the CDR3, from cysteine to phenylalanine inclusive. This entry keeps only the CDR3 DNA: 42 bases, framed from base 1.

TCR CDR3 regions were amplified from genomic DNA by multiplex PCR using the deep immunoSEQ assay. Extracted genomic DNA from each cell subset was distributed evenly across all wells of several immunoSEQ 96-well plates, and each plate was treated as a replicate. For sorted subsets, approximately 0.2 ug of genomic DNA, equivalent to around 29,000 T cell genomes, went into each replicate PCR. The purified libraries were quantified using a Qubit 3.0 fluorometer, sized with a Bioanalyzer 2100, and then quantified again using the KAPA Library Quantification kit. A separate single-read 150-cycle Illumina NextSeq 550 flow cell was used to sequence each immunoSEQ 96-well plate. The original pipeline was this. Because the immunoSEQ output held only junctional sequences and lacked quality scores, the filtering could not match the filtering applied to full-length reads. To assign V/J genes and CDR3, sequences were annotated using PyIR, a Python wrapper for IgBLAST v1.9, with IMGT germline references. Reads with weak V/J assignments (E-value above 1e-6), missing CDR3, stop codons, out-of-frame junctions, or ambiguous translated residues were removed. V3J clonotypes were defined as sequences sharing the same inferred V gene, J gene, and CDR3 amino acid sequence. To compute the percentage overlap between repertoires, the number of shared unique clonotypes was divided by the size of the smaller repertoire. RTK rarefaction, the Chao1 estimator, and Recon v2.1 estimates of unobserved clonotypes were used to assess repertoire richness. Generation probabilities for all TCRbeta clonotypes obtained by the gDNA method from a handful of donors were computed using OLGA. TCRdb obtained this table from immuneACCESS and retained in-frame rearrangements with V and J assigned. These tables miss some clones; where compared with another copy, unresolved V genes account for less than half of the shortfall, and the remainder is unexplained. The D gene and trimming were derived from the DNA, and the V and J assignments and clone size from that table. The sample has under 2.5 million clones on record, 92% of them singletons. 0.37% of the sample belongs to the ten largest clones.

The sequence came from a young man in good health. Some clones in this sample may be carry-over from other donors' samples. Material: naive CD4+ T cells from PBMCs. In light of the paper, this sample's cell subset or site label describes: CD45RA+ positively selected. Here the chain combines TRBV7-2 and TRBJ1-2; the D gene is perhaps TRBD1, on 6 matching bases. At the DNA level, the sequence is TGTGCCAGCAGCTCCGCCCACAGGGTCTATGGCTACACCTTC. Its translation reads: CASSSAHRVYGYTF.